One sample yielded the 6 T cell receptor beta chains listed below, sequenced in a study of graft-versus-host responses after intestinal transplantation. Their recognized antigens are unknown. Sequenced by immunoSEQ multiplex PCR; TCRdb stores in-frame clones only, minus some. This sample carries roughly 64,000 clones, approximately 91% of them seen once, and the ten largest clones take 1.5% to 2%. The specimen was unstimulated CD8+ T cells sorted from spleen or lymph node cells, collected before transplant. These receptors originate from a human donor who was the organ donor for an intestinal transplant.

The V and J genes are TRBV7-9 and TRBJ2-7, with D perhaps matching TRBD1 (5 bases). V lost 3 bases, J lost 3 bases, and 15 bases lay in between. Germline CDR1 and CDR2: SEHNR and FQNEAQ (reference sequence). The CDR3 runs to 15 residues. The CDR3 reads CASSFPDKSDYEQYF. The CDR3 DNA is TGTGCCAGCAGCTTCCCGGACAAATCAGACTACGAGCAGTACTTC.

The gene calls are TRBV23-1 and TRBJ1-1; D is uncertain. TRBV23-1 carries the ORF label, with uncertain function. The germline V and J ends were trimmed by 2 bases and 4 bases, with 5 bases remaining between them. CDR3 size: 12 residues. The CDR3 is CASSQAPTEAFF. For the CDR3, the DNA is TGCGCCAGCAGTCAAGCGCCCACTGAAGCTTTCTTT.

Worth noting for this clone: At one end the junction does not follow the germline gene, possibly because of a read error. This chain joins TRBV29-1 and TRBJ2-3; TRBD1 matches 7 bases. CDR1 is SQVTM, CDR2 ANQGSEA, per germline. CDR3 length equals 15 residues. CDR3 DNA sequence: TGCAGCGTTGAAGGTTTTGTTGGGTTGCCGGGACAGCTTCTTTTT. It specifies CSVEGFVGLPGQLLF.

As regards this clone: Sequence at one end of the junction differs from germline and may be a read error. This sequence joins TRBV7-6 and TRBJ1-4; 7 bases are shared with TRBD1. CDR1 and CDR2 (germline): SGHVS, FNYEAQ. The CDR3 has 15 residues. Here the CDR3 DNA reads TGTGCCAGCAGCTCCACGACAGGGTCTAATGAAAAACTATTTTTT. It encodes CASSSTTGSNEKLFF.

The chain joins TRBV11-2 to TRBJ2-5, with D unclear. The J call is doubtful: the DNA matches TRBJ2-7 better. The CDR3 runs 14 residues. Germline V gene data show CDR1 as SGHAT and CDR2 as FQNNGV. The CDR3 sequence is CASSLSVPSYEQYF. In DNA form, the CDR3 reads TGTGCCAGCAGCTTAAGCGTCCCAAGCTACGAGCAGTACTTC.

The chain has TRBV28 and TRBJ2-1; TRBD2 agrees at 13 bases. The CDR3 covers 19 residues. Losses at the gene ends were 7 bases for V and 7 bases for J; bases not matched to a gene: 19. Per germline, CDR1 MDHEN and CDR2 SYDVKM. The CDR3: CASNLAIVPGLAGRNEQFF. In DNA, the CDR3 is TGTGCCAGCAATCTCGCGATAGTGCCGGGACTAGCGGGGAGAAATGAGCAGTTCTTC.